Below are 2 T cell receptor beta chains sequenced from a single sample in a study of cytomegalovirus exposure and HLA in healthy donors. The PCR ran on 60 Vbeta and 13 Jbeta primers. Using immunoSEQ multiplex PCR, the repertoire was profiled, and TCRdb retains in-frame clones only, with some absent. This sample has under 200,000 clones, with about 62% found just once. Sequencing input: PBMCs. The receptors shown here come from a man aged 40-50 years in good health and CMV-seronegative.

Turning to this clone: Its ends do not fully match the called genes, so a read error is possible. The chain links TRBV7-9 to TRBJ1-3; a weak D match, TRBD1 (5 bases). Germline V gene lookup returns CDR1 SEHNR and CDR2 FQNEAQ (reference sequence). The length of the CDR3 is 14 residues. CDR3 in DNA: TGTTCCAGCAGCTTACCCAGGGCTGGAAACACCATATATTTT. Its translation: CSSSLPRAGNTIYF.

The DNA of the CDR3 is TGTGCCAGCAGCCTAAACACCGGGGAGCTGTTTTTT. This gives the protein CASSLNTGELFF. This rearrangement joins TRBV7-2 to TRBJ2-2, with D unresolved. Germline values: CDR1 SGHTA, CDR2 FQGNSA. This CDR3 region has 12 residues. V dropped 5 bases and J dropped 2 bases, with 3 bases sitting between them. The complete variable domain, with remaining parts taken from reference TRBV7-2 and TRBJ2-2, reads GAGVSQSPSNKVTEKGKDVELRCDPISGHTALYWYRQSLGQGLEFLIYFQGNSAPDKSGLPSDRFSAERTGGSVSTLTIQRTQQEDSAVYLCASSLNTGELFFGEGSRLTVL.